This T cell receptor beta chain was documented in a study of T cell responses to AZD1222 COVID-19 vaccine. Overall study findings and caveats: Donors were largely white British and mainly female; clonal diversity was possibly underestimated.

Assay used: immunoSEQ multiplex PCR; TCRdb lists only in-frame clones, some missing. The sample lists around 140,000 clones, around 90% occurring once. Germline V lookup: CDR1 SNHLY, CDR2 FYNNEI. The CDR3 is 15 amino acids. The germline V and J ends were trimmed by 1 base and 5 bases, with 14 bases remaining between them. Comments on this clone: The target antigen is unknown.

The chain couples TRBV2 to TRBJ2-5; D is perhaps TRBD1 (6 bases). The specimen was peripheral blood, collected on day 0 of AZD1222 vaccination. This clonotype was obtained from an adult in good health. The CDR3 loop reads CASSEDAGEGETQYF. Written as DNA, the CDR3 is TGTGCCAGCAGTGAAGATGCAGGGGAAGGGGAGACCCAGTACTTC.